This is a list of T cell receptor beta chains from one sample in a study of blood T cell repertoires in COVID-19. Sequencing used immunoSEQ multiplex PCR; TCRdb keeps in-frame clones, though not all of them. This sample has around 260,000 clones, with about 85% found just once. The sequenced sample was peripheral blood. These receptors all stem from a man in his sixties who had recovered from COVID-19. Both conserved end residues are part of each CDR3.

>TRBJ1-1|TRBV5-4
CAGGTGGGTEAFF
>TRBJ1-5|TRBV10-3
CAISPQGFNQPQHF
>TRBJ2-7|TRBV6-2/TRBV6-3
CASSYPSRGGPYEQYF
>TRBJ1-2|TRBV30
CAWSGQGLGYTF
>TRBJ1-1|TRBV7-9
CASSLVWGGGATEAFF
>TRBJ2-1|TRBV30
CASRYLHGIYNEQFF
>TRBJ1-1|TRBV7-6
CASNKPGGGRTEAFF
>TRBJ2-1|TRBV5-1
CASSPGQGPSNEQFF
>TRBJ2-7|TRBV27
CASSARGPTYEQYF
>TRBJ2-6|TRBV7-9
CASSLRVHANSGANVLTF
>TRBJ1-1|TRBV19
CASTPDRRNTEAFF
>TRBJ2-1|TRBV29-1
CSGRDRAYNEQFF
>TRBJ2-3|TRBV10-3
CAISRLAGGPDTQYF
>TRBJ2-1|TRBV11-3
CASSSSSGGARSYNEQFF
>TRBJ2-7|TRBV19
CASTTGTASYEQYF
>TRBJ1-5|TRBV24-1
CATSGGHSNQPQHF
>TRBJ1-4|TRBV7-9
CASSLEGVGDEKLFF
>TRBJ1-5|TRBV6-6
CASTNVGSGNQPQHF
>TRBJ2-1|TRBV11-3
CASSPGGVRDNEQFF
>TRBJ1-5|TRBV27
CASSLSALPYNQPQHF
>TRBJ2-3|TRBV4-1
CASSQGGLAVTDTQYF
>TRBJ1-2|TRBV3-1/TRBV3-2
CASSLPPGNGYTF
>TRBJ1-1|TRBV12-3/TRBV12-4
CASSLTGGAFF
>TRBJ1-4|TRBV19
CASSRSGEGNEKLFF
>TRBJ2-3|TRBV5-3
CARSSGPGSGTDTQYF
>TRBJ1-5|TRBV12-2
CASRLVAGNNQPQHF
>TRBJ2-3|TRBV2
CASTRDKGTDTQYF
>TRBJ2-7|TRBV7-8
CASSLVPPAGGHSYEQYF
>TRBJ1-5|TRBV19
CASSIGQGHQPQHF
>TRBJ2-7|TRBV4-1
CASSQDRGTAYEQYF
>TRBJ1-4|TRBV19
CASSPRGPSATNEKLFF
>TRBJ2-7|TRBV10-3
CAISEIQGPTTYEQYF
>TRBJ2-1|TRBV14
CASSDTSYNEQFF
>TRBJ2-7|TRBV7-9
CASSLPGQGREQYF
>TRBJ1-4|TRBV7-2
CASSLRVPLATNEKLFF
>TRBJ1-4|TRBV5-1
CASSLVGQGQGEKLFF
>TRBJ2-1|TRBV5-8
CASSLEGREYNEQFF
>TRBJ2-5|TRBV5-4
CASSFPGGEAARKTQYF
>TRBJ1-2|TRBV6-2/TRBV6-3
CASSYTGTVGGYTF
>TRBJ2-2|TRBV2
CASSGARGGAGELFF
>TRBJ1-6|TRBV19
CASNPGTGTGLNSPLHF
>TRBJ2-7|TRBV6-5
CATNRVGTGTYEQYF
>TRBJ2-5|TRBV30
CAWSRRTGLPVETQYF
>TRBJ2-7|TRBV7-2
CASSPGQGAPNYEQYF
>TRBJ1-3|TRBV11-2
CASTEAGVPGNTIYF
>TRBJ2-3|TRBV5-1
CASSLEGAGLSTDTQYF
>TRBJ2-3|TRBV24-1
CATSDFSAGKSTDTQYF
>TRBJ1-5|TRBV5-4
CASSLAGRTPQHF